The rows below give T cell receptor beta chains drawn from one sample of a study of T cells after posttransplantation cyclophosphamide. Profiling relied on immunoSEQ multiplex PCR, and the TCRdb table lists in-frame clones only, not all of them. The sample has 6,500 or so clones, approximately 84% seen once; the top ten hold around a quarter. This material consisted of CD8+ T cells sorted from PBMCs, taken 1404 days after allogeneic stem cell transplant with posttransplant cyclophosphamide. All receptors derive from a female patient in her forties or fifties who received an allogeneic stem cell transplant from a related donor, was CMV-positive, and had no GVHD. Some of the T cells may derive from the graft donor. The CDR3 runs from the conserved cysteine through the conserved F or W. The D gene is left open where the match is weak. Some rows have no size entry. The others give once, few or many, or a class for an expanded clone.

d_call,v_call,j_call,clone_size,cdr3_aa,cdr3_nt
-,TRBV27,TRBJ2-7,-,CASSLSAGLGSYEQYF,TGTGCCAGCAGTTTATCGGCGGGGCTGGGTTCCTACGAGCAGTACTTC
TRBD2,TRBV27,TRBJ2-7,-,CASSPRLAGVREQYF,TGTGCCAGCAGTCCGCGACTAGCGGGAGTAAGGGAGCAGTACTTC
-,TRBV27,TRBJ2-1,-,CASSLSRASSPPNEQFF,TGTGCCAGCAGTTTATCGAGAGCGTCCTCACCCCCCAATGAGCAGTTCTTC
-,TRBV27,TRBJ2-1,-,CASINGFNEQFF,TGTGCCAGCATAAACGGGTTCAATGAGCAGTTCTTC
-,TRBV9,TRBJ1-4,-,CASSGQAEKLFF,TGTGCCAGCAGCGGACAGGCTGAAAAACTGTTTTTT
-,TRBV4-3,TRBJ2-4,few,CASSQERSLGDIQYF,TGCGCCAGCAGCCAGGAAAGGAGCCTGGGAGACATTCAGTACTTC
TRBD2,TRBV28,TRBJ2-7,-,CASSFLAGVYEQYF,TGTGCCAGCAGTTTTTTAGCGGGAGTCTACGAGCAGTACTTC
-,TRBV2,TRBJ2-1,-,CASSEASGLGFYNEQFF,TGTGCCAGCAGTGAGGCGTCTGGACTCGGATTCTACAATGAGCAGTTCTTC
TRBD1,TRBV27,TRBJ2-7,-,CASSIKSYRGFNGEQYF,TGTGCCAGCAGTATAAAGTCTTACAGGGGCTTTAATGGCGAGCAGTACTTC
TRBD1,TRBV9,TRBJ2-7,once,CASSGTGGYEQYF,TGTGCCAGCAGCGGGACAGGGGGCTACGAGCAGTACTTC
-,TRBV28,TRBJ2-7,-,CASSFLSGERSSYEQYF,TGTGCCAGCAGTTTCCTATCCGGTGAAAGGAGCTCCTACGAGCAGTACTTC
TRBD2,TRBV7-9,TRBJ2-7,-,CASSTLAGGSYEQYF,TGTGCCAGCAGCACCCTAGCGGGAGGTTCTTACGAGCAGTACTTC
-,TRBV29-1,TRBJ1-2,-,CSVERQGDGYTF,TGCAGCGTTGAAAGGCAGGGTGACGGCTACACCTTC
TRBD1,TRBV7-9,TRBJ1-1,-,CASSSPDRANTEAFF,TGTGCCAGCAGCTCTCCCGACAGGGCGAACACTGAAGCTTTCTTT
TRBD1,TRBV2,TRBJ1-5,-,CATGTGDSNQPQHF,TGTGCCACCGGGACAGGGGATAGCAATCAGCCCCAGCATTTT
TRBD2,TRBV7-2,TRBJ2-3,-,CASSFVAGGFGDTQYF,TGTGCCAGCAGCTTCGTAGCGGGAGGGTTCGGGGATACGCAGTATTTT
-,TRBV30,TRBJ1-2,-,CAWSPGGGYGYTF,TGTGCCTGGAGCCCCGGGGGGGGCTATGGCTACACCTTC
-,TRBV7-9,TRBJ2-1,-,CASSFRSNEQFF,TGTGCCAGCAGCTTTCGGAGCAATGAGCAGTTCTTC
-,TRBV4-3,TRBJ1-2,once,CASSQDSDRLVHMIYGYTF,TGCGCCAGCAGCCAAGATTCCGACAGGCTCGTCCATATGATCTATGGCTACACCTTC
TRBD1,TRBV4-2,TRBJ2-7,few,CASSQGTGEGYEQYF,TGTGCCAGCAGCCAGGGGACAGGGGAGGGGTACGAGCAGTACTTC
-,TRBV6-5,TRBJ1-1,-,CASRVGGDTEAFF,TGTGCCAGCAGGGTTGGCGGGGACACTGAAGCTTTCTTT
TRBD2,TRBV9,TRBJ2-3,-,CASSVEISGRAPDTQYF,TGTGCCAGCAGCGTAGAGATTAGCGGGAGGGCCCCAGATACGCAGTATTTT
-,TRBV29-1,TRBJ1-3,few,CSVDGSGNTIYF,TGCAGCGTTGACGGCTCTGGAAACACCATATATTTT
TRBD1,TRBV15,TRBJ1-5,-,CATSRDVDRGRFGNQPQHF,TGTGCCACCAGCCGAGATGTGGACAGGGGGCGATTTGGAAATCAGCCCCAGCATTTT
TRBD2,TRBV4-1,TRBJ2-7,-,CASSAAGGLYEQYF,TGCGCCAGCAGCGCAGCGGGAGGGCTCTACGAGCAGTACTTC
TRBD2,TRBV9,TRBJ2-7,-,CASSVGLAGYEQYF,TGTGCCAGCAGCGTAGGGCTAGCGGGATACGAGCAGTACTTC
-,TRBV18,TRBJ2-1,-,CASSPPSNEQFF,TGTGCCAGCTCACCACCCAGTAATGAGCAGTTCTTC
-,TRBV5-6,TRBJ2-3,-,CASSIWTDTDTQYF,TGTGCCAGCAGCATCTGGACAGATACAGATACGCAGTATTTT
TRBD1,TRBV2,TRBJ1-2,-,CASEGQGSGYTF,TGTGCCAGCGAGGGACAGGGCTCGGGCTACACCTTC
-,TRBV27,TRBJ2-1,-,CASSFLSSYNEQFF,TGTGCCAGCAGTTTTCTGAGCTCCTACAATGAGCAGTTCTTC
-,TRBV7-8,TRBJ1-5,-,CASSLDSETTHNQPQHF,TGTGCCAGCAGCTTAGATAGCGAAACGACGCACAATCAGCCCCAGCATTTT
-,TRBV9,TRBJ1-5,few,CASSLEEEPQHF,TGTGCCAGCAGCTTAGAGGAGGAGCCCCAGCATTTT
TRBD1,TRBV25-1,TRBJ2-7,-,CASSEYFSGTGFSYEQYF,TGTGCCAGCAGTGAATATTTTTCGGGGACAGGGTTCTCCTACGAGCAGTACTTC
TRBD1,TRBV27,TRBJ2-6,-,CASSRGQTTTFSGANVLTF,TGTGCCAGCAGCCGGGGACAGACCACCACCTTCTCTGGGGCCAACGTCCTGACTTTC
TRBD2,TRBV7-2,TRBJ2-7,-,CASSPRTSGYYEQYF,TGTGCCAGCAGCCCGAGGACTAGCGGGTACTACGAGCAGTACTTC
-,TRBV9,TRBJ2-4,once,CASSNIHSRGATSIQYF,TGTGCCAGCAGCAATATCCACAGCCGGGGGGCAACTAGCATTCAGTACTTC